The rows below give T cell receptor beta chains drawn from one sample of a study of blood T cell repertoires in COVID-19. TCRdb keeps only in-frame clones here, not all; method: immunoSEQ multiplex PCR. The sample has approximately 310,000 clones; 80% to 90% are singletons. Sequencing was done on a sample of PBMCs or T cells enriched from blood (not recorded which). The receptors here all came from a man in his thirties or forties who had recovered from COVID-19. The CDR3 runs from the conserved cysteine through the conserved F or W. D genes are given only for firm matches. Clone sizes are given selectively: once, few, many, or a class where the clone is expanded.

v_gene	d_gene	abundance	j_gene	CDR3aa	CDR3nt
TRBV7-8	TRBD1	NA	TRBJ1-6	CASSHTGENSPLHF	TGTGCCAGCAGCCACACAGGGGAGAATTCACCCCTCCACTTT
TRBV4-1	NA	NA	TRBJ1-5	CASSLREAGQPQHF	TGCGCCAGCAGCCTCAGGGAAGCCGGTCAGCCCCAGCATTTT
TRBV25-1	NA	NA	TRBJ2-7	CASSEPQDRNSYEQYF	TGTGCCAGCAGTGAACCCCAGGACAGAAATTCCTACGAGCAGTACTTC
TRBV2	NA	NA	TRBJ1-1	CASSVGTPNTEAFF	TGTGCCAGCAGTGTAGGGACACCGAACACTGAAGCTTTCTTT
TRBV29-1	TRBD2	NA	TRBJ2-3	CSTLRGADTQYF	TGCAGCACCCTTCGGGGGGCAGATACGCAGTATTTT
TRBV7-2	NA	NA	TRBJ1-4	CASSLSGATNEKLFF	TGTGCCAGCAGCTTAAGCGGAGCAACTAATGAAAAACTGTTTTTT
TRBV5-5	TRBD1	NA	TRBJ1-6	CASSLIRTGGNSPLHF	TGTGCCAGCAGCTTGATCCGGACAGGGGGTAATTCACCCCTCCACTTT
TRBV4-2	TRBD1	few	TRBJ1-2	CASSQGTGKEYGYTF	TGTGCCAGCAGCCAAGGGACAGGGAAGGAATATGGCTACACCTTC
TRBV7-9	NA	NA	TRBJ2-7	CASSPTGGLRQYEQYF	TGTGCCAGCAGCCCCACGGGCGGACTACGACAATACGAGCAGTACTTC
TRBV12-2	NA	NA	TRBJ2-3	CASRPTQRTSVSTDTQYF	TGTGCAAGTCGCCCCACGCAAAGGACTAGCGTTAGCACAGATACGCAGTATTTT
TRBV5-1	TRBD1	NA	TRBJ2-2	CASSPLGTGGESGELFF	TGCGCCAGCAGCCCTTTGGGGACAGGGGGCGAGAGCGGGGAGCTGTTTTTT
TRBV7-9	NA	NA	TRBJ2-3	CASSLARDTQYF	TGTGCCAGCAGCTTAGCGAGAGATACGCAGTATTTT
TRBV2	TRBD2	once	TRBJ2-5	CASSDSGGETQYF	TGTGCCAGCAGCGATAGCGGGGGGGAGACCCAGTACTTC
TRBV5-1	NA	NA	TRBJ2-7	CASSVDRYYEQYF	TGCGCCAGCAGCGTCGACAGGTACTACGAGCAGTACTTC
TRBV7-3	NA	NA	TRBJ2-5	CASSQGWGGQETQYF	TGTGCCAGCAGCCAGGGCTGGGGCGGACAAGAGACCCAGTACTTC